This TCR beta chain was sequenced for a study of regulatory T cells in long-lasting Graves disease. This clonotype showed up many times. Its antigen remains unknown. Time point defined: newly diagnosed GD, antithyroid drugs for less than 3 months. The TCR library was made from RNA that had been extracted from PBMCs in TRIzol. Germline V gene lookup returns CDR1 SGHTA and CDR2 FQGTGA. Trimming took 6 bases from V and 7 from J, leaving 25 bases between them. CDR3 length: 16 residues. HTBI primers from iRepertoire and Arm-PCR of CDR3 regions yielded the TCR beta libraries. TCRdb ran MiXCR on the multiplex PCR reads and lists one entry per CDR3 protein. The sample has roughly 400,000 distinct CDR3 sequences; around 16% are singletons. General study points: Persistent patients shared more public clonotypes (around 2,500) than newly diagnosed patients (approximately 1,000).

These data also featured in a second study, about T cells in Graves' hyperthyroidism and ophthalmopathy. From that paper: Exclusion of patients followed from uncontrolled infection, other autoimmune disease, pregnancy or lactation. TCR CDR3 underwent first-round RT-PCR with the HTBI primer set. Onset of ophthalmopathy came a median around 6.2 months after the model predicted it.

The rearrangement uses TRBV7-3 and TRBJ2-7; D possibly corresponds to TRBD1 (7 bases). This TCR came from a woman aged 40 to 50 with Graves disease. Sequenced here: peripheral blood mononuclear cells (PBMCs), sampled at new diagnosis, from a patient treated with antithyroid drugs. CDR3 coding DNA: TGTGCCAGCAGTCAGGGGGGAGCGCCCTTCCTAGAAGAGCAGTACTTC. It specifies CASSQGGAPFLEEQYF.